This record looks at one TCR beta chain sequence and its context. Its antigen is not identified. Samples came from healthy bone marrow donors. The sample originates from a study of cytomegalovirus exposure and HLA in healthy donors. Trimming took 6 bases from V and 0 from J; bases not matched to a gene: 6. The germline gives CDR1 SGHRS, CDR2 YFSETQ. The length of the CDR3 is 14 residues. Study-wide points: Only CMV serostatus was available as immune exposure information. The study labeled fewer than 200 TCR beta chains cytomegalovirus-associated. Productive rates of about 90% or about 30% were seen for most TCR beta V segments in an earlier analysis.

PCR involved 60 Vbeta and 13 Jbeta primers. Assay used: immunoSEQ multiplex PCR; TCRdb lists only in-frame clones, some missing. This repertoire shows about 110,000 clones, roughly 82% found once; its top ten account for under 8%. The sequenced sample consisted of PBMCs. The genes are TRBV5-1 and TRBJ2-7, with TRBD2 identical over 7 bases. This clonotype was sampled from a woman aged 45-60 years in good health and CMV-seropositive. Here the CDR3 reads CASTSAGLSYEQYF. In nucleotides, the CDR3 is TGCGCCAGCACCTCAGCGGGGCTCTCCTACGAGCAGTACTTC. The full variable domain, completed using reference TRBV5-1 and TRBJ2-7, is KAGVTQTPRYLIKTRGQQVTLSCSPISGHRSVSWYQQTPGQGLQFLFEYFSETQRNKGNFPGRFSGRQFSNSRSEMNVSTLELGDSALYLCASTSAGLSYEQYFGPGTRLTVT.